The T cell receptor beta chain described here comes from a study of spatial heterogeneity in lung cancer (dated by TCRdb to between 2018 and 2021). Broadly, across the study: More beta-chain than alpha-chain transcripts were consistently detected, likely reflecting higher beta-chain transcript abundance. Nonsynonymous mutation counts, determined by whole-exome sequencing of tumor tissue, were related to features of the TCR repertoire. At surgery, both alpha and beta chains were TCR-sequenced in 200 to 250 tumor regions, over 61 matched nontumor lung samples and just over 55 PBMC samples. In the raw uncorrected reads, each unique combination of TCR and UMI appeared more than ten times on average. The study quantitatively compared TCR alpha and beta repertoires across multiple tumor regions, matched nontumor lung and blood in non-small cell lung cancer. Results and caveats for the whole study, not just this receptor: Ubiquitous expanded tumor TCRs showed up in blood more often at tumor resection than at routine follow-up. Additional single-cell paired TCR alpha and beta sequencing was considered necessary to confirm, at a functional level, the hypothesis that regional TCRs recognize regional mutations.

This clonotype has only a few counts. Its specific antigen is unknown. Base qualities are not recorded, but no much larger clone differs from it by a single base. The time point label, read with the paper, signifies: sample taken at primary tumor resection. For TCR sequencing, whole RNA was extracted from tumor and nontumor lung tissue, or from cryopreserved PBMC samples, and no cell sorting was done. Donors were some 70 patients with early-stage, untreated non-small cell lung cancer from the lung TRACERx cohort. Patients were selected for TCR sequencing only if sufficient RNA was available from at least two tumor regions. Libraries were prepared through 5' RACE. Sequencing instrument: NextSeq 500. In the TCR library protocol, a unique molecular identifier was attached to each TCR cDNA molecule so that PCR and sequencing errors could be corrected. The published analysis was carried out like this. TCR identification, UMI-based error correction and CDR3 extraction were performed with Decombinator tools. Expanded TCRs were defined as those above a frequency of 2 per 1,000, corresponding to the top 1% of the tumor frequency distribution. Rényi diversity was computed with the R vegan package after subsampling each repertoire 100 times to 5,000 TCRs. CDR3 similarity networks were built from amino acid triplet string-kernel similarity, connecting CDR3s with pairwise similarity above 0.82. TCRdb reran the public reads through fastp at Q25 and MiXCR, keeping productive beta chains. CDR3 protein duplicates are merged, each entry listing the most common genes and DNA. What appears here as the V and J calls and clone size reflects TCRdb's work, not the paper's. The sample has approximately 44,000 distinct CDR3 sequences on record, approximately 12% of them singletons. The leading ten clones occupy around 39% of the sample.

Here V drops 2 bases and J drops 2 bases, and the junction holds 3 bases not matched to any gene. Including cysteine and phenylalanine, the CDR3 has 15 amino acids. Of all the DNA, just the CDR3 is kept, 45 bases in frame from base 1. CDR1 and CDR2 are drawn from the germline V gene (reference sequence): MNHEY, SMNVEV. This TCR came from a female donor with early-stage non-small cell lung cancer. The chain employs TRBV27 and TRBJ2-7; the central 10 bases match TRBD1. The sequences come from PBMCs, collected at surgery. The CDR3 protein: CASSLRDRGPYEQYF. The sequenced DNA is TGTGCCAGCAGTTTACGGGACAGGGGACCCTACGAGCAGTACTTC.